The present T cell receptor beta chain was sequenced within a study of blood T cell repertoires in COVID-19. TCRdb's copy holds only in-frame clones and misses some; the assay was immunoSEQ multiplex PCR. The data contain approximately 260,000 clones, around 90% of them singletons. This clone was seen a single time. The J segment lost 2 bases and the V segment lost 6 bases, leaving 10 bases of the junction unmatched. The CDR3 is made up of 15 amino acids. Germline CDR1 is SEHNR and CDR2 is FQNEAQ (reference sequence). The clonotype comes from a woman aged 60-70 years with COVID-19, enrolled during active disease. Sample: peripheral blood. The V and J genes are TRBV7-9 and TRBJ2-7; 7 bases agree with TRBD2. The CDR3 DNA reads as TGTGCCAGCAGACCATTGGGGGGGATAACCTACGAGCAGTACTTC. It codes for CASRPLGGITYEQYF. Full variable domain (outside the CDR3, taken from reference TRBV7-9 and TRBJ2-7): DTGVSQNPRHKITKRGQNVTFRCDPISEHNRLYWYRQTLGQGPEFLTYFQNEAQLEKSRLLSDRFSAERPKGSFSTLEIQRTEQGDSAMYLCASRPLGGITYEQYFGPGTRLTVT.